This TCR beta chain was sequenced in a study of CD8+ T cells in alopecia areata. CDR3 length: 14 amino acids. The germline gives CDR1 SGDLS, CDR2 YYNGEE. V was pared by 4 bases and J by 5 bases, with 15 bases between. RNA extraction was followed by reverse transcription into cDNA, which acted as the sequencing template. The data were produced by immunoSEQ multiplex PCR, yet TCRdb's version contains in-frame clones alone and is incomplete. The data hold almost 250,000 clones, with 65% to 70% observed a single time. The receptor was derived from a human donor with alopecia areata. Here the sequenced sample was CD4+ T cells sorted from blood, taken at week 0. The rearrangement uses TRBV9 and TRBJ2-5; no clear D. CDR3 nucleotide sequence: TGTGCCAGCAGCTCGAAGACTCGGCGGGAGACCCAGTACTTC. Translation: CASSSKTRRETQYF.